The T cell receptor beta chain described here comes from a study of cytomegalovirus exposure and HLA in healthy donors (dated by TCRdb to between 2016 and 2019). For context, the study as a whole: A later analysis indicated that the 110 or so validation repertoires were generated on the platform also employed for the 670 or so repertoires of the first cohort. The study aimed to test whether cataloging public T cell receptors could reveal signatures of past pathogen exposure. Besides the first cohort of more than 650 subjects, a separate validation cohort made up of roughly 130 different subjects was used. To predict cytomegalovirus infection status, the study combined high-throughput TCR immunosequencing, statistical association of individual TCRs with disease status, and machine learning.

Including cysteine and phenylalanine, the CDR3 has 15 amino acids. The CDR3 DNA has 45 bases and is translated from base 1. V is reduced by 0 bases and J by 3 bases, leaving a spacing of 13 bases between them. The germline V gene specifies SGDLS as CDR1 and YYNGEE as CDR2. Study-level results and caveats: Across donors, most TCR sequences were observed very rarely, whereas some public TCRs were present in many individuals. The classifier was reported to diagnose cytomegalovirus status with high specificity and sensitivity in both the original cohort and the validation cohort. In vitro tests confirmed that a few of the cytomegalovirus-associated TCR beta chains recognize cytomegalovirus antigens. The validation cohort had no HLA typing available for a later analysis, so co-occurrence within that cohort was assessed over all 120 or so repertoires. The authors suggested that the approach could potentially be extended to other disease states and immunological phenotypes. The study gave a list of 150 to 200 TCR beta chains associated with cytomegalovirus. Of the cluster scores, roughly 95% were above 0 in a later analysis, which found that TCRs clustered in the first cohort also tended to co-occur in the approximately 110 validation repertoires.

Libraries were built with the immunoSEQ multiplex PCR assay. Per the source publication's procedure: To diagnose cytomegalovirus status from the catalog of TCR beta chain sequences, a statistical classification framework was built. TCRdb holds this immuneACCESS table with in-frame rearrangements only. Some clones are missing; in checked studies, unresolved V genes explain under half, and the rest has no known cause. The V and J calls and clone size were taken over from that table, and D and trimming were inferred from the DNA. The sample table holds approximately 210,000 clones, of which around 90% were seen once. The leading ten clones occupy 2.5% to 3.5% of the sample. About this clone itself: Its binding antigen is unknown. Per-nucleotide qualities are absent, and no much larger clonotype sits a single base away.

The donors belonged to the validation cohort of about 120 subjects, which was separate from the roughly 670-subject first cohort. The V gene is TRBV9 and the J gene is TRBJ2-7; no confident D gene assignment can be made. The TCR sequence derives from a woman aged 18-29 years in good health and CMV-seronegative. The sample consisted of PBMCs. The DNA sequence is as follows: TGTGCCAGCAGCGTAGCCCCTGGCCGTGACTACGAGCAGTACTTC. This codes for CASSVAPGRDYEQYF.